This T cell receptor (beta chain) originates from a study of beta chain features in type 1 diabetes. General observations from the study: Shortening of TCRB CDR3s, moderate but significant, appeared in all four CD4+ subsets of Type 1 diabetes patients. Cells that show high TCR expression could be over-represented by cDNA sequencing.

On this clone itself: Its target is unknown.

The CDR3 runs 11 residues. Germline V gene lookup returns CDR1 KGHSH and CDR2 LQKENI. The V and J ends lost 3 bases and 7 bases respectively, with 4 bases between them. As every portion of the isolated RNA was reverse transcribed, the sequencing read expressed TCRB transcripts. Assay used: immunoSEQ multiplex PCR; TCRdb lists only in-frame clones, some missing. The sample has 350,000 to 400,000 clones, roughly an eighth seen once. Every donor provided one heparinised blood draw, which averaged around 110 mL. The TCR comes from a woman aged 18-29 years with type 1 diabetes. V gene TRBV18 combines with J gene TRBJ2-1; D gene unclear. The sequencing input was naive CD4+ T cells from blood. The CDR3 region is CASSPLNEQFF. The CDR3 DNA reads TGTGCCAGCTCACCCCTAAATGAGCAGTTCTTC.